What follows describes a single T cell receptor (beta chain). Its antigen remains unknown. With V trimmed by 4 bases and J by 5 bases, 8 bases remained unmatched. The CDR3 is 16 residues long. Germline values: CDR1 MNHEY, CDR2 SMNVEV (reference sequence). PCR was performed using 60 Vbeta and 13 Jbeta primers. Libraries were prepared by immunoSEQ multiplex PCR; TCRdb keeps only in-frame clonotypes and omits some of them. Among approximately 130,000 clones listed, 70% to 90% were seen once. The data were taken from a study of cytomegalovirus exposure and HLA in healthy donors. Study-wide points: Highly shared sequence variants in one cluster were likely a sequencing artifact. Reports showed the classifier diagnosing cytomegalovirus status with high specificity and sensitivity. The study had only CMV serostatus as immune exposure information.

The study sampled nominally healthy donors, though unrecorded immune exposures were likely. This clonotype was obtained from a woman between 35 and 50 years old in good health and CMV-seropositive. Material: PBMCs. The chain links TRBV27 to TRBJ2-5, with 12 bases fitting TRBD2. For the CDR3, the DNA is TGTGCCAGCAGTTCAGACCTAGCGGGAGGGGGTGAGACCCAGTACTTC. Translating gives CASSSDLAGGGETQYF.